These 23 T cell receptor beta chains came from one sample sequenced in a study of T cells of healthy individuals. MiXCR was run by TCRdb on the 5' RACE reads, yielding one entry per CDR3 protein. Of 40,000 to 65,000 distinct CDR3 sequences detected, roughly 14% appear once; the ten largest clones hold roughly a sixth. These receptors were collected from a human donor in good health.

This sequence joins TRBV7-9 and TRBJ2-2; D is ambiguous. V was cut by 3 bases and J by 6 bases, with 8 bases left in between. There are 13 residues in the CDR3. The V gene's germline CDR1 is SEHNR and CDR2 FQNEAQ (reference sequence). CDR3 in DNA: TGTGCCAGCAGCTTTGGAAGCGCCGGGGAGCTGTTTTTT. Translated: CASSFGSAGELFF.

There are many counts of this clonotype. The J gene is TRBJ1-2, the V gene TRBV2, with a weak D call TRBD1 (6 bases). V was clipped by 2 bases and J by 4 bases, with 8 bases between them. Germline CDR1 SNHLY, CDR2 FYNNEI. The CDR3 contains 13 residues. CDR3 nucleotide sequence: TGTGCCAGCAGTGAAACAGGGATCTATGGCTACACCTTC. The encoded protein is CASSETGIYGYTF.

On this clonotype itself: This may be a read error: a much more frequent sequence differs by one nucleotide. This chain connects TRBV7-9 to TRBJ2-7; D possibly corresponds to TRBD1 (5 bases). The V gene lost 3 bases and the J gene lost 5 bases, with 11 bases spanning the gap. Per the germline V gene, CDR1 is SEHNR and CDR2 is FQNEAQ (reference sequence). The CDR3 contains 13 residues. The CDR3 DNA is TGTGCCAGCAGCTTTACAGACAGAAACGAGCAGTACTTC. This sequence encodes CASSFTDRNEQYF.

This clonotype has at least ten counts. The chain carries TRBV20-1 and TRBJ2-3, with 9 bases lining up with TRBD2. This CDR3 region has 15 residues. The junction had 6 bases not matched to a gene; V was cut back by 3 bases and J by 2 bases. CDR1 is DFQATT and CDR2 is SNEGSKA in the germline V gene (reference sequence). The CDR3 region has the DNA TGCAGTGCTAGCCCAGCGGGGGGCCTCACAGATACGCAGTATTTT. Translation: CSASPAGGLTDTQYF.

Many counts were recorded for this clonotype. This chain connects TRBV6-5 to TRBJ2-5; the D is unclear. Germline CDR1 MNHEY, CDR2 SVGAGI. This CDR3 comprises 10 residues. The V end lost 8 bases, the J end lost 5 bases, and 6 bases lay between the germline ends. CDR3 sequence reads: CASGQETQYF. The CDR3, as DNA: TGTGCCAGCGGTCAGGAGACCCAGTACTTC.

At least ten counts were recorded for this clonotype. This chain connects TRBV20-1 to TRBJ2-7; TRBD1 is a possible D gene (5 bases). The CDR3 length is 16 residues. CDR1 and CDR2 (germline): DFQATT, SNEGSKA (reference sequence). V was trimmed by 0 bases and J by 2 bases, leaving 17 bases between them. The CDR3 DNA is TGCAGTGCTAGAGATCAGGGTACAAGGGTGCCCTACGAGCAGTACTTC. Translation: CSARDQGTRVPYEQYF.

The CDR3 nucleotides read TGCGCCAGCAGTGAGTCGATCGGGATCACAGATACGCAGTATTTT. Translated: CASSESIGITDTQYF. The chain employs TRBV10-2 and TRBJ2-3, with D possibly TRBD2 on 5 matching bases. CDR1 is WSHSY, CDR2 SAAADI, per germline. The CDR3 spans 15 residues. Trimming removed 0 bases at V and 2 bases at J, with 9 bases between.

This clonotype has just a few counts. This rearrangement joins TRBV6-6 to TRBJ2-3, with TRBD1 matching 9 bases. Looked up from germline, CDR1 is MNHNY and CDR2 is SVGAGI (reference sequence). The CDR3 consists of 16 residues. V shed 6 bases, J shed 4 bases, and the junction held 11 bases outside the gene matches. CDR3 bases: TGTGCCAGCAGGGACACCGGGACAGGGCTTTCAGATACGCAGTATTTT. This gives the protein CASRDTGTGLSDTQYF.

The chain combines TRBV7-2 with TRBJ1-5, with TRBD1 as a possible D gene (6 bases). Trimming left V 5 bases short and J 5 bases short, with 13 bases between. The CDR3 spans 14 residues. Germline V CDR1 and CDR2: SGHTA, FQGNSA. The CDR3 region is CASSRVEGDQPQHF. DNA of the CDR3: TGTGCCAGCAGCCGGGTTGAGGGGGATCAGCCCCAGCATTTT.

This clonotype was counted ten times or more. V usage is TRBV5-1 and J usage is TRBJ2-4, with a tentative D call TRBD1 (5 bases). The CDR3 runs 15 residues. Trimming left V 2 bases short and J 8 bases short, with 17 bases between. Per the germline V gene, CDR1 is SGHRS and CDR2 is YFSETQ. CDR3 in DNA: TGCGCCAGCAGCTTCCGACAGTACCTACGGGACATTCAGTACTTC. Encoded protein: CASSFRQYLRDIQYF.

This clonotype was counted ten times or more. The V gene is TRBV24-1, the J gene TRBJ2-3, with TRBD1 matching over 9 bases. V trimming: 12 bases; J trimming: 0 bases; junction bases outside the gene matches: 6. There are 14 residues in the CDR3. Germline CDR1 KGHDR, CDR2 SFDVKD. The CDR3 loop reads CAPIGQGSTDTQYF. CDR3 coding DNA: TGTGCCCCAATTGGACAGGGGAGCACAGATACGCAGTATTTT.

In its sample, this clonotype was seen a few times. V usage is TRBV3-1 and J usage is TRBJ2-7; D unresolved. This CDR3 region has 12 residues. The germline V gene has CDR1 LGHDT and CDR2 YNNKEL (reference sequence). The V end was cut by 3 bases, the J end by 7 bases, with 10 bases between. Written as DNA, the CDR3 is TGTGCCAGCAGCCAGGGTCTCGCGGAGCAGTACTTC. It translates to CASSQGLAEQYF.

This clonotype is judged medium-sized. The CDR3 DNA reads as TGCAGTGCCCGTAGAGGGGCTGGAAACACCATATATTTT. Amino acid sequence: CSARRGAGNTIYF. This chain joins TRBV20-1 and TRBJ1-3; possible D gene TRBD1, 5 bases. V dropped 6 bases and J dropped 2 bases, with 11 bases sitting between them. There are 13 residues in the CDR3. Germline CDR1 is DFQATT and CDR2 is SNEGSKA (reference sequence).

This clonotype was counted many times. The chain employs TRBV9 and TRBJ1-2; 7 bases match TRBD1. The CDR3 totals 14 residues. Germline lookup yields CDR1 SGDLS and CDR2 YYNGEE. Unmatched junction bases numbered 6, after V lost 3 bases and J lost 4 bases. CDR3: CASSAGGATYGYTF. The CDR3 DNA reads TGTGCCAGCAGCGCAGGGGGGGCGACCTATGGCTACACCTTC. The whole variable domain, filled in from reference TRBV9 and TRBJ1-2, reads DSGVTQTPKHLITATGQRVTLRCSPRSGDLSVYWYQQSLDQGLQFLIQYYNGEERAKGNILERFSAQQFPDLHSELNLSSLELGDSALYFCASSAGGATYGYTFGSGTRLTVV.

This clonotype was detected many times. The chain carries TRBV7-8 and TRBJ2-7, with a possible D match to TRBD2 (5 bases). CDR1 is SGHVS, CDR2 FQNEAQ, per germline. CDR3 length: 15 residues. With 1 base removed from V and 0 bases from J, the gap between germline ends came to 10 bases. The chain's CDR3 is CASSLDIASSYEQYF. The CDR3 nucleotides read TGTGCCAGCAGCTTAGATATAGCGAGCTCCTACGAGCAGTACTTC.

The chain combines TRBV12-5 with TRBJ1-1; no definite D call. Per the germline V gene, CDR1 is LGHNT and CDR2 is FRNRAP. The CDR3 runs 12 residues. The V gene lost 3 bases and the J gene lost 5 bases, with 7 bases spanning the gap. The CDR3 sequence: CASGLYRTEAFF. The CDR3 DNA reads as TGTGCTAGTGGTTTATATAGGACTGAAGCTTTCTTT.

This CDR3 is CASSVEGQGISPLHF. The CDR3 DNA follows: TGTGCCAGCAGCGTAGAGGGACAGGGGATTTCACCCCTCCACTTT. The chain recombines TRBV9 with TRBJ1-6; 10 nucleotides align to TRBD1. From germline, CDR1 is SGDLS and CDR2 YYNGEE. The J segment lost 9 bases and the V segment lost 0 bases, leaving 3 bases of the junction unmatched. This CDR3 contains 15 residues.

V usage is TRBV19 and J usage is TRBJ2-4; D is ambiguous. The CDR3 sequence is 13 residues long. The germline gives CDR1 LNHDA, CDR2 SQIVND (reference sequence). The germline V and J ends were trimmed by 6 bases and 1 base, with 7 bases remaining between them. As DNA, the CDR3 is TGTGCCAGTAGGATCAGCGCCAAAAACATTCAGTACTTC. This sequence encodes CASRISAKNIQYF. Full variable domain (outside the CDR3, taken from reference TRBV19 and TRBJ2-4): DGGITQSPKYLFRKEGQNVTLSCEQNLNHDAMYWYRQDPGQGLRLIYYSQIVNDFQKGDIAEGYSVSREKKESFPLTVTSAQKNPTAFYLCASRISAKNIQYFGAGTRLSVL.

This clonotype was seen repeatedly, ten times or more. The rearrangement links TRBV10-2 to TRBJ2-1, with 8 positions matching TRBD1. The germline V gene has CDR1 WSHSY and CDR2 SAAADI. The CDR3 runs 15 residues. The J segment lost 7 bases and the V segment lost 6 bases, leaving 11 bases of the junction unmatched. The CDR3 DNA reads TGCGCCAGCAGGGATCCGGGACAGGATGGGAATGAGCAGTTCTTC. This encodes CASRDPGQDGNEQFF.

This chain uses TRBV29-1 with TRBJ1-2, with 7 bases matching TRBD1. This CDR3 is built from 12 residues. The junction had 8 bases not matched to a gene; V was cut back by 7 bases and J by 6 bases. From germline, CDR1 is SQVTM and CDR2 ANQGSEA. CDR3 residues: CSAGGGADGYTF. The CDR3 DNA sequence: TGCAGCGCTGGAGGGGGCGCGGATGGCTACACCTTC.

This chain connects TRBV5-1 to TRBJ2-3; 7 positions agree with TRBD2. CDR3 length equals 15 residues. Germline V gene data show CDR1 as SGHRS and CDR2 as YFSETQ. The trim removed 0 bases at V and 6 bases at J, leaving 7 bases unmatched. The CDR3 DNA reads as TGCGCCAGCAGCTTGGTGGCTAGCGGAGCGGATACGCAGTATTTT. Protein sequence: CASSLVASGADTQYF.

This clonotype came up many times. The rearrangement joins TRBV9 to TRBJ1-5; possibly TRBD1 for D (5 bases). Germline loops: CDR1 SGDLS, CDR2 YYNGEE. The germline V and J ends were trimmed by 0 bases and 4 bases, with 11 bases remaining between them. This CDR3 is 15 amino acids long. The CDR3 protein is CASSVGQGGNQPQHF. The CDR3 bases are TGTGCCAGCAGCGTAGGGCAGGGAGGGAATCAGCCCCAGCATTTT. The complete variable domain, with remaining parts taken from reference TRBV9 and TRBJ1-5, reads DSGVTQTPKHLITATGQRVTLRCSPRSGDLSVYWYQQSLDQGLQFLIQYYNGEERAKGNILERFSAQQFPDLHSELNLSSLELGDSALYFCASSVGQGGNQPQHFGDGTRLSIL.

V gene TRBV11-2 combines with J gene TRBJ1-6; D gene unclear. The CDR3 length is 14 residues. V lost 0 bases, J lost 7 bases, and 7 bases lay in between. Germline V gives CDR1 SGHAT, CDR2 FQNNGV. CDR3 residues: CASSLDPGNSPLHF. CDR3 in DNA: TGTGCCAGCAGCTTAGATCCGGGGAATTCACCCCTCCACTTT.